The 28 T cell receptor beta chains below all came from one sample that was sequenced in a study of patients and donors after allogeneic stem cell transplantation. TCRdb ran MiXCR on the RT-PCR reads and lists one entry per CDR3 protein. The sample lists roughly 880,000 distinct CDR3 sequences, under 20% occurring once. Source material: blood, either unsorted or a sorted T cell fraction (not recorded which). These TCRs come from a human donor who was either an allogeneic HSCT recipient or a stem cell or donor lymphocyte infusion donor (not recorded which). It is not recorded whose cells these are; they may come from a transplant donor.

This clonotype has only a few counts. The rearrangement links TRBV4-1 to TRBJ2-2, with 9 bases aligning to TRBD2. Germline V CDR1 and CDR2: MGHRA, YSYEKL. The CDR3 is 17 amino acids. V shed 4 bases, J shed 2 bases, and the junction held 8 bases outside the gene matches. In DNA form, the CDR3 reads TGCGCCAGCAGCCGGACTAGCGCCGCTACTAACACCGGGGAGCTGTTTTTT. It translates to CASSRTSAATNTGELFF.

This clonotype was detected ten times or more. The V gene is TRBV20-1, the J gene TRBJ2-4; D gene uncertain. The CDR3 spans 12 residues. The germline gives CDR1 DFQATT, CDR2 SNEGSKA (reference sequence). The CDR3 DNA sequence: TGCAGCCTCACTCGGGCCAAAAACATTCAGTACTTC. Residues: CSLTRAKNIQYF.

This clonotype was counted between two and nine times. Sequence at one end of the junction differs from germline and may be a read error. J is TRBJ2-3 and V is TRBV6-1, with 7 bases aligning to TRBD2. Germline CDR1 is MNHNS and CDR2 is SASEGT. CDR3 length equals 14 residues. This CDR3 is CASSGGGARRRGVF. DNA of the CDR3: TGTGCCAGCAGTGGGGGGGGAGCTAGACGTCGGGGGGTTTTT.

The rearrangement uses TRBV6-1 and TRBJ1-1, with TRBD1 as a possible D gene (5 bases). The CDR3 is 15 amino acids. CDR1 is MNHNS and CDR2 is SASEGT in the germline V gene. Trimming removed 4 bases at V and 5 bases at J, with 17 bases between. The CDR3 DNA sequence: TGTGCCAGCAGTGGCGGGGCGGGGCGGTGGACTGAAGCTTTCTTT. Its translation: CASSGGAGRWTEAFF.

The V call is TRBV6-5, the J call TRBJ1-2, with TRBD1 as a possible D gene (6 bases). In germline, CDR1 is MNHEY, CDR2 SVGAGI. Trimming removed 2 bases from V and 1 base from J, with 8 bases in between. The CDR3 has 14 residues. CDR3 sequence: CASSYRGGNYGYTF. The DNA for the CDR3 is TGTGCCAGCAGTTACCGAGGGGGTAACTATGGCTACACCTTC.

This clonotype came up a few times. This chain connects TRBV12-3 or TRBV12-4 to TRBJ2-1, with D possibly TRBD2 on 6 matching bases. Trimming cost V 6 bases and J 5 bases, with 11 bases left between them. The CDR3 runs to 13 residues. The CDR3 spells CASSRDWNNEQFF. CDR3 DNA sequence: TGTGCCAGCAGCCGGGACTGGAACAATGAGCAGTTCTTC.

This chain uses TRBV7-3 with TRBJ2-1, with D unclear. Germline CDR1 SGHTA, CDR2 FQGTGA. This CDR3 region has 12 residues. V shed 3 bases and J shed 9 bases, with 9 bases lying between them. In DNA, the CDR3 is TGTGCCAGCAGCTTTTTCTTTGGTGAGCAGTTCTTC. It specifies CASSFFFGEQFF.

The chain has TRBV7-8 and TRBJ2-7; the D gene is possibly TRBD1 (6 bases). The CDR3 is 12 residues long. Trimming left V 9 bases short and J 3 bases short, with 12 bases between. The V gene's germline CDR1 is SGHVS and CDR2 FQNEAQ. Here the CDR3 reads CASNRDNYEQYF. The CDR3, as DNA: TGTGCCAGTAACCGGGACAACTACGAGCAGTACTTC.

The chain is built from TRBV4-1 and TRBJ2-7, with TRBD2 matching 7 bases. J gave up 4 bases and V 5 bases, and 11 bases lay outside the gene matches. The CDR3 length is 15 residues. Germline-derived CDR1 and CDR2 are MGHRA and YSYEKL. DNA of the CDR3: TGCGCCAGCAGCAGCTCCGGGACTACGGCTTACGAGCAGTACTTC. This codes for CASSSSGTTAYEQYF.

The chain has TRBV6-1 and TRBJ2-1; 9 bases fit TRBD2. V shed 6 bases, J shed 3 bases, and the junction held 6 bases outside the gene matches. This CDR3 contains 15 residues. Germline CDR1 MNHNS, CDR2 SASEGT. The CDR3 here is CASSGSGSLYNEQFF. Written as DNA, the CDR3 is TGTGCCAGCAGCGGTAGCGGGAGCCTCTACAATGAGCAGTTCTTC.

This clonotype was observed a handful of times. J is TRBJ2-5 and V is TRBV20-1, with 10 positions matching TRBD2. The CDR3 has 16 amino acids. J was trimmed by 4 bases and V by 0 bases; bases with no gene match: 8. The germline V gene encodes CDR1 DFQATT and CDR2 SNEGSKA (reference sequence). The CDR3 reads CSARDIGLAGVETQYF. DNA of the CDR3: TGCAGTGCTAGAGATATCGGGCTAGCGGGAGTAGAGACCCAGTACTTC.

V and J are TRBV6-1 and TRBJ1-1, with TRBD1 matching over 10 bases. The J segment lost 4 bases and the V segment lost 7 bases, leaving 9 bases of the junction unmatched. This CDR3 spans 15 amino acids. The germline CDR1 and CDR2 sequences are MNHNS and SASEGT. CDR3 DNA sequence: TGTGCCAGCAATCCTCGGACAGGGGGTACCACTGAAGCTTTCTTT. Protein: CASNPRTGGTTEAFF.

This clonotype has a handful of counts. The rearrangement links TRBV5-1 to TRBJ2-1, with 10 bases fitting TRBD2. Looked up from germline, CDR1 is SGHRS and CDR2 is YFSETQ. CDR3 length: 15 amino acids. V shed 0 bases, J shed 9 bases, and the junction held 6 bases outside the gene matches. Here the CDR3 reads CASSLEASGSSEQFF. The CDR3 region has the DNA TGCGCCAGCAGCTTGGAGGCTAGCGGGAGTAGTGAGCAGTTCTTC.

This clonotype was counted a few times. This CDR3 reads CASTLRLAGGRETQYF. The CDR3 nucleotides read TGTGCCAGCACCCTGAGGCTAGCGGGGGGCCGGGAGACCCAGTACTTC. The V and J genes are TRBV11-2 and TRBJ2-5, with 11 bases fitting TRBD2. V trimming: 7 bases; J trimming: 5 bases; junction bases outside the gene matches: 12. Germline-derived CDR1 and CDR2 are SGHAT and FQNNGV. This CDR3 is 16 amino acids long.

The chain carries TRBV5-1 and TRBJ2-3, with D tentatively TRBD2 (5 bases). Germline V lookup: CDR1 SGHRS, CDR2 YFSETQ. The V gene lost 0 bases and the J gene lost 9 bases, with 14 bases spanning the gap. The CDR3 runs to 14 residues. CDR3 region: CASSLEAVGSTQYF. The CDR3 DNA reads TGCGCCAGCAGCTTGGAAGCGGTGGGCTCCACGCAGTATTTT.

This clonotype was found a few times. The junction differs from germline at one of its ends, possibly a read error. The rearrangement uses TRBV7-7 and TRBJ2-1; D is uncertain. The CDR3 is 14 amino acids. The germline CDR1 and CDR2 sequences are SSHAT and FNYEAQ (reference sequence). This CDR3 reads CASSLGQSPNEQFF. Here the CDR3 DNA reads TGTGCTAGCAGCTTAGGGCAGTCCCCCAATGAGCAGTTCTTC.

This clonotype was seen only a few times. This sequence joins TRBV29-1 and TRBJ2-7; D gene unclear. V shed 7 bases and J shed 2 bases, with 15 bases lying between them. CDR3 length equals 13 residues. Germline V lookup: CDR1 SQVTM, CDR2 ANQGSEA. The CDR3 protein is CSAQSQLAYEQYF. The CDR3 DNA reads TGCAGCGCTCAGAGTCAGTTAGCCTACGAGCAGTACTTC.

This clonotype was seen more than once but under ten times. The chain has TRBV5-1 and TRBJ2-5; D gene ambiguous. Looked up from germline, CDR1 is SGHRS and CDR2 is YFSETQ. The CDR3 contains 11 residues. Trimming removed 7 bases from V and 5 bases from J, with 9 bases in between. CDR3 nucleotides: TGCGCCAGCGTGGAACGGGAGACCCAGTACTTC. It is translated as CASVERETQYF.

This clonotype turned up a few times. The chain links TRBV21-1 to TRBJ2-3; no check of the table's D call, TRBD1, against the DNA was made. TRBV21-1 is assigned pseudogene status. This CDR3 contains 17 residues. The CDR3 spells CASSKSGSTGAILAQYF. Written as DNA, the CDR3 is TGTGCCAGCAGCAAATCAGGGTCGACAGGGGCCATTTTGGCGCAGTATTTT.

The table lists this clonotype with a few counts. The chain links TRBV5-5 to TRBJ2-5; no reliable D call. Germline CDR1 is SGHKS and CDR2 is YYEKEE (reference sequence). The CDR3 is 14 amino acids. Trimming stripped 0 bases from V and 2 bases from J, with 8 bases between. The CDR3 sequence is CASSLGGWQETQYF. The CDR3, as DNA: TGTGCCAGCAGCTTGGGGGGTTGGCAAGAGACCCAGTACTTC.

The rearrangement uses TRBV7-2 and TRBJ2-7; 8 bases match TRBD1. The germline V gene encodes CDR1 SGHTA and CDR2 FQGNSA. This CDR3 contains 16 residues. The trim removed 5 bases at V and 0 bases at J, leaving 9 bases unmatched. CDR3 coding DNA: TGTGCCAGCAGCGAATCCCCCGGGACAGGCTCCTACGAGCAGTACTTC. It codes for CASSESPGTGSYEQYF.

The chain recombines TRBV12-3 or TRBV12-4 with TRBJ2-2, with 7 bases aligning to TRBD1. The CDR3 sequence is 17 residues long. J was trimmed by 3 bases and V by 6 bases; bases with no gene match: 13. This CDR3 is CASSPVLGQGDTGELFF. CDR3 nucleotides: TGTGCCAGCAGCCCCGTCTTGGGGCAGGGGGACACCGGGGAGCTGTTTTTT.

The genes are TRBV27 and TRBJ2-7; 7 bases are a match to TRBD1. Germline assignment: CDR1 MNHEY and CDR2 SMNVEV (reference sequence). The CDR3 has 15 residues. The ends lost 2 bases at V and 3 bases at J; junction bases unmatched: 7. This CDR3 is CASSLRATGHYEQYF. CDR3 DNA: TGTGCCAGCAGTTTAAGGGCGACAGGGCACTACGAGCAGTACTTC.

The table lists this clonotype with many counts. V is TRBV29-1 and J is TRBJ2-5; D not certain. This CDR3 region has 12 residues. Trimming took off 6 bases at V and 3 bases at J, with 11 bases between the two ends. Germline CDR1 and CDR2: SQVTM and ANQGSEA. In nucleotides, the CDR3 is TGCAGCGTCCAAAGACTTAAAGAGACCCAGTACTTC. Translating gives CSVQRLKETQYF.

This chain joins TRBV20-1 and TRBJ1-2, with D possibly being TRBD1 (6 bases). The CDR3 spans 15 residues. V was pared by 0 bases and J by 4 bases, with 15 bases between. Germline V lookup: CDR1 DFQATT, CDR2 SNEGSKA (reference sequence). The CDR3 region has the DNA TGCAGTGCTAGAGATGGAATGGGGGGGGCCTATGGCTACACCTTC. Its protein is CSARDGMGGAYGYTF.

The V call is TRBV6-1, the J call TRBJ1-1; TRBD1 aligns across 9 bases. V was pared by 1 base and J by 4 bases, with 1 base of the junction left unmatched. The germline gives CDR1 MNHNS, CDR2 SASEGT. This CDR3 comprises 14 residues. CDR3 in DNA: TGTGCCAGCAGTGAAGGGACAGGGGTCACTGAAGCTTTCTTT. This gives the protein CASSEGTGVTEAFF.

This clonotype was detected only a few times. The rearrangement links TRBV7-2 to TRBJ2-7, with 10 bases lining up with TRBD1. The V gene's germline CDR1 is SGHTA and CDR2 FQGNSA. J lost 4 bases, V lost 6 bases, and 9 bases had no gene match. The CDR3 length is 15 residues. CDR3 amino acids: CASRRRTGGNYEQYF. CDR3 nucleotide sequence: TGTGCCAGCAGGCGACGGACAGGGGGGAATTACGAGCAGTACTTC.

The table lists this clonotype with a few counts. V and J are TRBV5-1 and TRBJ2-5; 9 bases match TRBD2. Losses at the gene ends were 2 bases for V and 2 bases for J; bases not matched to a gene: 4. The germline V gene encodes CDR1 SGHRS and CDR2 YFSETQ. The CDR3 covers 15 residues. The CDR3, as DNA: TGCGCCAGCAGCTTTATAGCGGGGGCTCAAGAGACCCAGTACTTC. Encoded protein: CASSFIAGAQETQYF.